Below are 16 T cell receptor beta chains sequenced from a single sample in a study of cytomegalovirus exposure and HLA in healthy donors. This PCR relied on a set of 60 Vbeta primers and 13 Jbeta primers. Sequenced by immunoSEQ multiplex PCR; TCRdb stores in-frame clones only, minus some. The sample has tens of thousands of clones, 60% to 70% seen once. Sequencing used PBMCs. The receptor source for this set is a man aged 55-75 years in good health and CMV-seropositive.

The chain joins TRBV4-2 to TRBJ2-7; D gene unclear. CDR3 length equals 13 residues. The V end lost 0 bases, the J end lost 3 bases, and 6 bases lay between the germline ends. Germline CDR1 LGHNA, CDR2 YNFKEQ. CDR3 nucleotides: TGTGCCAGCAGCCAAGAAATACACTACGAGCAGTACTTC. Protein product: CASSQEIHYEQYF.

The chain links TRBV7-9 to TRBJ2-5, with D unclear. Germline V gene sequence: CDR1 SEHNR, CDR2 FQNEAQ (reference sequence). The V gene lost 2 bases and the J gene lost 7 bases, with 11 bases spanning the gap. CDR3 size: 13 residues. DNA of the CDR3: TGTGCCAGCAGCTTACAGACCCCGGGGACCCAGTACTTC. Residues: CASSLQTPGTQYF.

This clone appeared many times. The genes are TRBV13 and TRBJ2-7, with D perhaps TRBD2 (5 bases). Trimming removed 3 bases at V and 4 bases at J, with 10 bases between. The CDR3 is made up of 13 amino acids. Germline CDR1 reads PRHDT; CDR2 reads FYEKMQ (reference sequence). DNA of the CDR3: TGTGCCAGCAGCTTCGGCGGGTCTTACGAGCAGTACTTC. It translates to CASSFGGSYEQYF.

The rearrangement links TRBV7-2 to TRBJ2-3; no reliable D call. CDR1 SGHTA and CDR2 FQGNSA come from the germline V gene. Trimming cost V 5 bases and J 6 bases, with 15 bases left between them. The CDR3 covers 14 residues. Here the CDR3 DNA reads TGTGCCAGCAGCCGACTTATGGTTGGGGATACGCAGTATTTT. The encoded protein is CASSRLMVGDTQYF.

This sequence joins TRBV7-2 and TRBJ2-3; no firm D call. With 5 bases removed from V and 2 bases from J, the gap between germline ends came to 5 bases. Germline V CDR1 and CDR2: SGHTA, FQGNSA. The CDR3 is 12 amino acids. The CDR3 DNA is TGTGCCAGCAGCATCTACACAGATACGCAGTATTTT. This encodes CASSIYTDTQYF.

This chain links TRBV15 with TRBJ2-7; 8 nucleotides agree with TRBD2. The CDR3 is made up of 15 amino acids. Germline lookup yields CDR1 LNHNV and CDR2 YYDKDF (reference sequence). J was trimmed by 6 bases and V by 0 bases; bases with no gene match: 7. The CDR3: CATSRDRSGSLEQYF. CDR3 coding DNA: TGTGCCACCAGCAGAGATCGAAGCGGGAGTCTCGAGCAGTACTTC.

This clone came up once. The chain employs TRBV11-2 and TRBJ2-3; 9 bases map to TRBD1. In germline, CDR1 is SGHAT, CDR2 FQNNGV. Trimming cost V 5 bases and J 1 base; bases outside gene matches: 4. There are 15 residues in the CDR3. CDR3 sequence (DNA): TGTGCCAGCAGCCAACAGGGGGCGGGCACAGATACGCAGTATTTT. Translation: CASSQQGAGTDTQYF.

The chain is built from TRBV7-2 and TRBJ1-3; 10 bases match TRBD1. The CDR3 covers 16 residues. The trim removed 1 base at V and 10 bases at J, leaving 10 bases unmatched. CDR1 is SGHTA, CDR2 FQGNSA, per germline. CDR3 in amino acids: CASSLGGQGRGRTIYF. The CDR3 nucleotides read TGTGCCAGCAGCTTAGGGGGACAGGGGCGAGGTCGGACCATATATTTT.

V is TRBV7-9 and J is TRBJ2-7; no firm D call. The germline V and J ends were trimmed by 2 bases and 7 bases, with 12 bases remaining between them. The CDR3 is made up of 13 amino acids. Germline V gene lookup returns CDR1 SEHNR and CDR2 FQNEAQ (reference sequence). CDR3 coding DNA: TGTGCCAGCAGCTTATCAGAATCAAAAGAGCAGTACTTC. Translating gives CASSLSESKEQYF.

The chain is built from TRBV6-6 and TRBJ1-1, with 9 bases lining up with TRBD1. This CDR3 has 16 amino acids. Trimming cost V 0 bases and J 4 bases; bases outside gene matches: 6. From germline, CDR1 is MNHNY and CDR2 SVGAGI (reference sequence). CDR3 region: CASSYSGGQGPTEAFF. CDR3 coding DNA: TGTGCCAGCAGTTACTCGGGGGGACAGGGACCCACTGAAGCTTTCTTT.

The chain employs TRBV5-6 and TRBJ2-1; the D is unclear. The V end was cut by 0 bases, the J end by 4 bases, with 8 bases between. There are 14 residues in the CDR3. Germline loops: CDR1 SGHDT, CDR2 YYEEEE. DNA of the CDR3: TGTGCCAGCAGCTTGGGATCCAGTTACAATGAGCAGTTCTTC. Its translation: CASSLGSSYNEQFF.

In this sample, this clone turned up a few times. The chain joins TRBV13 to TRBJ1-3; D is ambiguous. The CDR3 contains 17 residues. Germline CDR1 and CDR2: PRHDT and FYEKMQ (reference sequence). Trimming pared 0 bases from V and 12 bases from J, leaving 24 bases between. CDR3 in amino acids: CASSLGLAEGLAKGIYF. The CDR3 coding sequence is TGTGCCAGCAGCTTAGGCCTAGCGGAGGGCCTCGCTAAGGGCATATATTTT.

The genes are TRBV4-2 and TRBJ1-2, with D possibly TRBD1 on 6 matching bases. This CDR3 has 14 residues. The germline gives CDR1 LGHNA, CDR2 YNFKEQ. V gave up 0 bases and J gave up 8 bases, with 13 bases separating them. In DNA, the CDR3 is TGTGCCAGCAGCCAAGAGTTCCACAGGGACGGCTACACCTTC. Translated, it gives CASSQEFHRDGYTF.

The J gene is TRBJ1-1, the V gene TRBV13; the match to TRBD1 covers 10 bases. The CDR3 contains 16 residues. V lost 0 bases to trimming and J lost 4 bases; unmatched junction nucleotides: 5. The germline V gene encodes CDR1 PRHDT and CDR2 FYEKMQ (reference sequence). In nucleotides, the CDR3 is TGTGCCAGCAGCTTAGGCCCGACAGGGGGCGGCACTGAAGCTTTCTTT. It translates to CASSLGPTGGGTEAFF.

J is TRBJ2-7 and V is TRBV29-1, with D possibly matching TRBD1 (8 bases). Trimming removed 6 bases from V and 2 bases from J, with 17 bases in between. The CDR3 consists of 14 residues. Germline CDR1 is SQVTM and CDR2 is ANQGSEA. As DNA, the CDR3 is TGCAGCGTAGGGGGGGGGACAGGAGCCTACGAGCAGTACTTC. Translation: CSVGGGTGAYEQYF.

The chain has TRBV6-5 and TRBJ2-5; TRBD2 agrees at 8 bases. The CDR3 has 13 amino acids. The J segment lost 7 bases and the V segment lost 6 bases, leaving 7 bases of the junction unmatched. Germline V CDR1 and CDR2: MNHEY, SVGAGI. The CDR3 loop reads CASRRGAGGTQYF. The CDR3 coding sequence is TGTGCCAGCAGGCGGGGGGCTGGGGGGACCCAGTACTTC.